These 30 T cell receptor beta chains were sequenced from one sample in a study of chemoradiotherapy in HPV16-positive cancers. Generated by immunoSEQ multiplex PCR, the TCRdb table keeps only in-frame clones and is missing some. The top ten clones hold about 8% of a sample with about 6,600 clones, more than 60% of them seen once. This sample comprised tumor tissue, obtained from a patient who underwent chemoradiotherapy. The receptors come from a human donor with HPV-associated anogenital cancer.

The chain has TRBV14 and TRBJ2-1; maybe TRBD2 (5 bases). Germline lookup yields CDR1 SGHDN and CDR2 FVKESK. The CDR3 consists of 15 residues. The V gene lost 8 bases and the J gene lost 0 bases, with 14 bases spanning the gap. CDR3 coding DNA: TGTGCCAGCTCCCTCGGGGAGAGCTCCTACAATGAGCAGTTCTTC. It codes for CASSLGESSYNEQFF.

The rearrangement uses TRBV15 and TRBJ2-5, with D unclear. From germline, CDR1 is LNHNV and CDR2 YYDKDF (reference sequence). The CDR3 has 15 residues. V was trimmed by 1 base and J by 0 bases, leaving 9 bases between them. The CDR3 region is CATSRVGDYQETQYF. The DNA for the CDR3 is TGTGCCACCAGCAGAGTTGGCGACTACCAAGAGACCCAGTACTTC.

Concerning this clone: One end of the junction fails to match germline, which may point to a read error. This chain links TRBV7-7 with TRBJ2-5, with 7 bases fitting TRBD1. CDR1 SSHAT and CDR2 FNYEAQ come from the germline V gene (reference sequence). The CDR3 runs to 15 residues. Here the CDR3 reads CASSSGDSGGETQYF. The CDR3, as DNA: TGTGCTAGCAGCTCCGGGGACAGTGGAGGAGAGACCCAGTACTTC.

The chain employs TRBV7-3 and TRBJ2-2; TRBD2 is a possible D gene (5 bases). The CDR3 totals 14 residues. Trimming pared 2 bases from V and 2 bases from J, leaving 6 bases between. Looked up from germline, CDR1 is SGHTA and CDR2 is FQGTGA. The CDR3 sequence: CASSLGGNTGELFF. The CDR3 DNA is TGTGCCAGCAGCTTAGGAGGAAACACCGGGGAGCTGTTTTTT.

V gene TRBV6-5 combines with J gene TRBJ1-1; D is unclear. Germline V gives CDR1 MNHEY, CDR2 SVGAGI. The CDR3 sequence is 13 residues long. V was pared by 8 bases and J by 0 bases, with 10 bases between. The DNA for the CDR3 is TGTGCCAGCGAAAACAGCTTGAACACTGAAGCTTTCTTT. Amino acid sequence: CASENSLNTEAFF.

The chain joins TRBV4-1 to TRBJ2-1, with a weak D call TRBD2 (7 bases). Germline V gene lookup returns CDR1 MGHRA and CDR2 YSYEKL. CDR3 size: 15 residues. V dropped 6 bases and J dropped 5 bases, with 17 bases sitting between them. The CDR3 sequence is CASSLRGGPNNEQFF. CDR3 nucleotides: TGCGCCAGCAGTTTGAGGGGGGGGCCGAACAATGAGCAGTTCTTC.

This sequence joins TRBV7-2 and TRBJ2-1, with D maybe TRBD1 (5 bases). V gave up 5 bases and J gave up 4 bases, with 9 bases separating them. Germline V gives CDR1 SGHTA, CDR2 FQGNSA. This CDR3 comprises 13 residues. The CDR3 is CASSPRQYNEQFF. The CDR3 DNA follows: TGTGCCAGCAGCCCTAGACAGTACAATGAGCAGTTCTTC. Drawing the rest from reference TRBV7-2 and TRBJ2-1, the complete variable domain is GAGVSQSPSNKVTEKGKDVELRCDPISGHTALYWYRQSLGQGLEFLIYFQGNSAPDKSGLPSDRFSAERTGGSVSTLTIQRTQQEDSAVYLCASSPRQYNEQFFGPGTRLTVL.

The rearrangement uses TRBV28 and TRBJ1-1; 9 bases fit TRBD1. Germline values: CDR1 MDHEN, CDR2 SYDVKM. CDR3 length equals 15 residues. Germline trimming cut 5 bases from V and 4 bases from J; bases unmatched to any gene: 8. CDR3 amino acids: CASSRTGAPFTEAFF. Written as DNA, the CDR3 is TGTGCCAGCAGTCGGACAGGGGCCCCTTTCACTGAAGCTTTCTTT.

CDR3 DNA: TGTGCCAGCAGTTTCAGGGGTCCGGTGCACATTCAGTACTTC. It codes for CASSFRGPVHIQYF. The V and J genes are TRBV6-8 and TRBJ2-4, with D tentatively TRBD1 (6 bases). The CDR3 length is 14 residues. Germline V CDR1 and CDR2: MNHGY, SAAAGT. Trimming stripped 4 bases from V and 8 bases from J, with 15 bases between.

The chain links TRBV4-3 to TRBJ1-1, with D tentatively TRBD1 (6 bases). Germline assignment: CDR1 LGHNA and CDR2 YSLEER. V was cut by 4 bases and J by 6 bases, with 18 bases left in between. This CDR3 comprises 15 residues. CDR3 nucleotide sequence: TGCGCCAGCAGCCCAGGGGAGGGTTTCAAACCTGAAGCTTTCTTT. It translates to CASSPGEGFKPEAFF.

The chain couples TRBV30 to TRBJ2-5, with D perhaps being TRBD1 or TRBD2 (7 bases each). This CDR3 has 13 residues. Trimming stripped 5 bases from V and 4 bases from J, with 14 bases between. CDR1 is GTSNPN, CDR2 SVGIG, per germline (reference sequence). The CDR3 nucleotides read TGTGCCTGGGATACAGGGGAGGGAGAGACCCAGTACTTC. This translates into CAWDTGEGETQYF.

The chain joins TRBV30 to TRBJ2-2; TRBD1 might be the D (6 bases). The V end lost 4 bases, the J end lost 1 base, and 10 bases lay between the germline ends. Germline CDR1 and CDR2: GTSNPN and SVGIG (reference sequence). The CDR3 runs to 14 residues. This CDR3 reads CAWKGQMNTGELFF. The CDR3 region has the DNA TGTGCCTGGAAAGGACAGATGAACACCGGGGAGCTGTTTTTT.

The V gene is TRBV4-3, the J gene TRBJ2-2; D unclear. The CDR3 has 14 residues. V was pared by 4 bases and J by 3 bases, with 9 bases between. The germline CDR1 and CDR2 sequences are LGHNA and YSLEER. CDR3 nucleotides: TGCGCCAGCAGCCCCAGGTATTACACCGGGGAGCTGTTTTTT. It specifies CASSPRYYTGELFF.

This chain uses TRBV28 with TRBJ1-5; D perhaps matches TRBD1 (6 bases). The CDR3 length is 14 residues. Trimming took 3 bases from V and 9 from J, leaving 15 bases between them. Germline V gene lookup returns CDR1 MDHEN and CDR2 SYDVKM. The CDR3: CASSFGGPGRPQHF. The CDR3, as DNA: TGTGCCAGCAGTTTCGGGGGGCCGGGTCGGCCCCAGCATTTT.

V and J are TRBV11-2 and TRBJ1-1, with D hard to call. This CDR3 spans 13 amino acids. V was shortened by 5 bases and J by 4 bases, with 11 bases between the two germline ends. The germline V gene encodes CDR1 SGHAT and CDR2 FQNNGV. CDR3 residues: CASSQERSTEAFF. CDR3 nucleotides: TGTGCCAGCAGCCAAGAAAGGAGCACTGAAGCTTTCTTT.

The chain has TRBV5-1 and TRBJ1-1; weak D call: TRBD1 (5 bases). The germline V and J ends were trimmed by 4 bases and 5 bases, with 15 bases remaining between them. The CDR3 extends over 14 amino acids. Germline CDR1 SGHRS, CDR2 YFSETQ. The CDR3 DNA is TGCGCCAGCAGCCCCGGGACCGGGGGAACTGAAGCTTTCTTT. This gives the protein CASSPGTGGTEAFF.

V is TRBV4-2 and J is TRBJ1-4; D is unclear. This CDR3 region has 12 residues. From germline, CDR1 is LGHNA and CDR2 YNFKEQ. Trimming stripped 3 bases from V and 8 bases from J, with 7 bases between. CDR3 DNA: TGTGCCAGCAGCCAGTTCCGAGAAAAACTGTTTTTT. Encoded protein: CASSQFREKLFF.

The V and J genes are TRBV27 and TRBJ2-1; a weak D match, TRBD2 (5 bases). V shed 2 bases and J shed 0 bases, with 11 bases lying between them. Germline loops: CDR1 MNHEY, CDR2 SMNVEV (reference sequence). The CDR3 has 16 amino acids. CDR3 sequence (DNA): TGTGCCAGCAGTTTAGACCCGGGGTTCTCCTACAATGAGCAGTTCTTC. Residues: CASSLDPGFSYNEQFF.

The chain joins TRBV13 to TRBJ2-1; 16 bases match TRBD2. V dropped 1 base and J dropped 7; count of bases not matched to a gene: 1. This CDR3 has 16 amino acids. Germline CDR1 reads PRHDT; CDR2 reads FYEKMQ (reference sequence). DNA of the CDR3: TGTGCCAGCAGCTTAGAGGGACTAGCGGGGGGGAATGAGCAGTTCTTC. Protein: CASSLEGLAGGNEQFF.

The chain is built from TRBV2 and TRBJ2-1; 7 bases are a match to TRBD1. CDR1 is SNHLY, CDR2 FYNNEI, per germline. V trimming: 5 bases; J trimming: 4 bases; junction bases outside the gene matches: 8. The CDR3 has 15 residues. The CDR3 region has the DNA TGTGCCAGCAGTAGCGGACAGGCCCAATACAATGAGCAGTTCTTC. Translated: CASSSGQAQYNEQFF.

The chain uses TRBV2 and TRBJ2-3, with D perhaps TRBD1 or TRBD2 (5 bases each). V shed 6 bases and J shed 2 bases, with 12 bases lying between them. The CDR3 has 14 amino acids. Germline V gene lookup returns CDR1 SNHLY and CDR2 FYNNEI. CDR3 protein: CASSREKDTDTQYF. CDR3 DNA: TGTGCCAGCAGCAGGGAGAAGGACACAGATACGCAGTATTTT.

The CDR3 spells CASSPPRPATGELFF. The CDR3 bases are TGTGCCAGCAGCCCCCCGAGGCCGGCCACCGGGGAGCTGTTTTTT. The chain is built from TRBV13 and TRBJ2-2; D gene unclear. The CDR3 has 15 residues. V gave up 5 bases and J gave up 4 bases, with 14 bases separating them. Germline assignment: CDR1 PRHDT and CDR2 FYEKMQ (reference sequence).

As DNA, the CDR3 is TGCGCCAGCAGCGGCGGGGGGGTTGATACCACAGATACGCAGTATTTT. This translates into CASSGGGVDTTDTQYF. This rearrangement joins TRBV4-3 to TRBJ2-3; 9 bases agree with TRBD2. J gave up 2 bases and V 5 bases, and 8 bases lay outside the gene matches. Looked up from germline, CDR1 is LGHNA and CDR2 is YSLEER. The CDR3 is made up of 16 amino acids.

This clone was picked up one time. This rearrangement joins TRBV5-1 to TRBJ2-5, with D possibly TRBD2 on 5 matching bases. The CDR3 sequence is 13 residues long. V was cut by 7 bases and J by 5 bases, with 15 bases left in between. Germline assignment: CDR1 SGHRS and CDR2 YFSETQ. The CDR3 sequence is CASRGQEEETQYF. The CDR3 coding sequence is TGCGCCAGCCGCGGGCAGGAGGAGGAGACCCAGTACTTC.

J is TRBJ2-3 and V is TRBV7-3; 7 bases agree with TRBD2. The CDR3 extends over 14 amino acids. The V gene end was trimmed by 1 base and the J gene end by 5 bases; junction bases not matched to a gene: 3. Germline lookup yields CDR1 SGHTA and CDR2 FQGTGA. CDR3 in amino acids: CASSLRGGGDTQYF. CDR3 bases: TGTGCCAGCAGCTTAAGGGGGGGAGGAGATACGCAGTATTTT.

This chain connects TRBV10-2 to TRBJ1-2; D ambiguous. The germline gives CDR1 WSHSY, CDR2 SAAADI. Trimming left V 3 bases short and J 2 bases short, with 7 bases between. The CDR3 has 13 amino acids. The CDR3 loop is CASSEEGNYGYTF. The DNA for the CDR3 is TGCGCCAGCAGTGAAGAGGGCAACTATGGCTACACCTTC.

The V gene is TRBV9, the J gene TRBJ1-1; D is uncertain. Germline CDR1 SGDLS, CDR2 YYNGEE. The CDR3 is made up of 15 amino acids. Trimming pared 0 bases from V and 0 bases from J, leaving 9 bases between. CDR3 loop: CASSVGLGMNTEAFF. The CDR3 nucleotides are TGTGCCAGCAGCGTAGGGCTGGGGATGAACACTGAAGCTTTCTTT.

This clone is categorized as large. This chain links TRBV6-5 with TRBJ1-2; TRBD1 agrees at 7 bases. The CDR3 runs to 13 residues. V shed 7 bases and J 4 bases; nucleotides not matched to a gene: 6. Germline V gene lookup returns CDR1 MNHEY and CDR2 SVGAGI. CDR3 sequence reads: CASTTGSAYGYTF. CDR3 DNA sequence: TGTGCCAGCACGACAGGGTCTGCCTATGGCTACACCTTC.

This chain joins TRBV20-1 and TRBJ1-6; a possible D gene is TRBD1 (5 bases). Trimming shortened V by 8 bases and J by 9 bases, and 11 bases separated the two germline ends. Germline CDR1 and CDR2: DFQATT and SNEGSKA (reference sequence). The CDR3 sequence is 11 residues long. As DNA, the CDR3 is TGCAGTCCGGGGGGAGGTTCACCCCTCCACTTT. It translates to CSPGGGSPLHF.

This rearrangement joins TRBV9 to TRBJ1-1; D unresolved. Trimming stripped 1 base from V and 6 bases from J, with 7 bases between. The CDR3 extends over 12 amino acids. The germline V gene encodes CDR1 SGDLS and CDR2 YYNGEE. The CDR3 DNA is TGTGCCAGCAGCGTAATTGGGGCTGAAGCTTTCTTT. Translating it yields CASSVIGAEAFF. The whole variable domain, filled in from reference TRBV9 and TRBJ1-1, reads DSGVTQTPKHLITATGQRVTLRCSPRSGDLSVYWYQQSLDQGLQFLIQYYNGEERAKGNILERFSAQQFPDLHSELNLSSLELGDSALYFCASSVIGAEAFFGQGTRLTVV.